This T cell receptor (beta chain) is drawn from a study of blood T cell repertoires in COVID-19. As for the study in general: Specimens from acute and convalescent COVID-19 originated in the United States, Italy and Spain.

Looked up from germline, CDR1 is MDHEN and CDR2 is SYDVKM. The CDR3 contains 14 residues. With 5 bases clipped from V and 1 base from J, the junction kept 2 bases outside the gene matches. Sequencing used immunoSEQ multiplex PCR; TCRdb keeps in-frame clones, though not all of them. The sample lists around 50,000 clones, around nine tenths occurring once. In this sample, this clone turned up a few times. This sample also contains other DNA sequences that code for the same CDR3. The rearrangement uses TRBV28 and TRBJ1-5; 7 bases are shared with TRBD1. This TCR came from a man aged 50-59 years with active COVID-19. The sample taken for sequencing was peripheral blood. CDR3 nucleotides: TGTGCCAGCAGTGACAGGGACAGCAATCAGCCCCAGCATTTT. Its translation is CASSDRDSNQPQHF. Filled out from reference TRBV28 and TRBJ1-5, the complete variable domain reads DVKVTQSSRYLVKRTGEKVFLECVQDMDHENMFWYRQDPGLGLRLIYFSYDVKMKEKGDIPEGYSVSREKKERFSLILESASTNQTSMYLCASSDRDSNQPQHFGDGTRLSIL.